The next 19 T cell receptor beta chains were all read from a single sample in a study of cytomegalovirus exposure and HLA in healthy donors (dated by TCRdb to the late 2010s). Preparation of the library involved the immunoSEQ multiplex PCR assay. A mixture of 60 forward primers for TCR Vbeta segments and 13 reverse primers for TCR Jbeta segments was used in the multiplex PCR. In its TCRdb copy, this immuneACCESS table keeps in-frame sequences only and misses some clones. Where compared with another copy, unresolved V genes explain less than half of these, and the others have no known cause. The sample table records about 160,000 clones; roughly four fifths of these occur just once. The top ten constitute approximately 3% of the sample. The specimen sequenced was PBMCs. Source of these receptors: a woman aged 50 to 60 in good health and CMV-seropositive.

The rearrangement uses TRBV5-1 and TRBJ2-5; D perhaps matches TRBD2 (6 bases). The ends were cut back, 4 bases at V and 2 bases at J, with 15 bases in the middle. Per germline, CDR1 SGHRS and CDR2 YFSETQ. CDR3 length: 15 amino acids. DNA for the CDR3: TGCGCCAGCAGCCCCGCTGGCGGGGTTCAAGAGACCCAGTACTTC. Amino acids: CASSPAGGVQETQYF.

As DNA, the CDR3 is TGTGCCAGCACCTCACAGGGGAGTCAGCCCCAGCATTTT. Protein product: CASTSQGSQPQHF. The chain links TRBV6-1 to TRBJ1-5, with 7 bases identical to TRBD1. V was clipped by 7 bases and J by 6 bases; unmatched bases: 6. Germline CDR1 reads MNHNS; CDR2 reads SASEGT. This CDR3 region has 13 residues.

The chain recombines TRBV5-4 with TRBJ2-2; 9 nucleotides agree with TRBD2. The CDR3 runs 15 residues. CDR1 is SGHNT and CDR2 is YYREEE in the germline V gene (reference sequence). V lost 5 bases to trimming and J lost 3 bases; unmatched junction nucleotides: 5. This CDR3 is CASRRAGGDTGELFF. CDR3 coding DNA: TGTGCCAGCAGGAGGGCGGGGGGGGACACCGGGGAGCTGTTTTTT.

The V gene is TRBV7-3, the J gene TRBJ2-1; 8 positions match TRBD2. Germline CDR1 SGHTA, CDR2 FQGTGA. Trimming took 2 bases from V and 8 from J; bases not matched to a gene: 8. CDR3 length: 15 residues. CDR3 amino acids: CASSLWSGGQDEQFF. The CDR3 DNA follows: TGTGCCAGCAGCTTATGGAGCGGGGGCCAGGATGAGCAGTTCTTC.

A remark on this clone: The CDR3 does not close with the conserved phenylalanine or tryptophan, likely indicating a read error. V and J are TRBV10-3 and TRBJ1-6; 7 positions match TRBD1. Germline CDR1 ENHRY, CDR2 SYGVKD. The CDR3 loop spans 14 amino acids. The trim removed 4 bases at V and 9 bases at J, leaving 6 bases unmatched. DNA for the CDR3: TGTGCCATCAGTGTACAGGGGAATTCTTCACCCCTCCACCTT. Translating it yields CAISVQGNSSPLHL.

The V and J genes are TRBV5-1 and TRBJ2-1; the match to TRBD2 covers 8 bases. After removal of 0 bases from V and 5 bases from J, the junction contained 4 bases not matched to a gene. CDR1 SGHRS and CDR2 YFSETQ come from the germline V gene. There are 15 residues in the CDR3. The CDR3 coding sequence is TGCGCCAGCAGCTTGGCGGCGGGGGGTCACAATGAGCAGTTCTTC. Amino acid sequence: CASSLAAGGHNEQFF.

This clone was detected only a few times. This chain links TRBV6-5 with TRBJ1-4; D perhaps matches TRBD1 (5 bases). Per germline, CDR1 MNHEY and CDR2 SVGAGI. The length of the CDR3 is 15 residues. V shed 0 bases and J shed 7 bases, with 12 bases lying between them. The CDR3: CASSYSPGVSEKLFF. CDR3 DNA: TGTGCCAGCAGTTACTCTCCGGGGGTCAGTGAAAAACTGTTTTTT.

The V gene is TRBV13, the J gene TRBJ1-4; 7 nucleotides agree with TRBD1. From germline, CDR1 is PRHDT and CDR2 FYEKMQ (reference sequence). The CDR3 is 15 amino acids. The V and J ends lost 6 bases and 5 bases, in that order; junction bases with no gene match: 9. The CDR3 reads CASRQRGRVNEKLFF. In nucleotides, the CDR3 is TGTGCCAGCAGGCAAAGGGGGCGAGTCAATGAAAAACTGTTTTTT.

As regards this clone: At one of its ends the junction is not consistent with the germline gene, which may arise from a read error. CDR3 residues: CANSIWTGKTVPAGYTF. The CDR3 coding sequence is TGTGCCAACAGCATCTGGACAGGCAAGACGGTTCCGGCTGGCTACACCTTC. The V call is TRBV5-8, the J call TRBJ1-2; 7 positions match TRBD1. The CDR3 is 17 amino acids. Germline V lookup: CDR1 SGHTS, CDR2 YDEGEE.

The genes are TRBV18 and TRBJ2-5, with D perhaps matching TRBD2 (5 bases). Trimming took off 2 bases at V and 1 base at J, with 5 bases between the two ends. The CDR3 loop spans 13 amino acids. Germline V gives CDR1 KGHSH, CDR2 LQKENI. The CDR3 DNA follows: TGTGCCAGCTCACCAGGGAGCCAAGAGACCCAGTACTTC. The encoded protein is CASSPGSQETQYF.

This chain joins TRBV2 and TRBJ1-2; D not resolved. Germline V gene data show CDR1 as SNHLY and CDR2 as FYNNEI. V lost 0 bases and J 0 bases, leaving 2 bases between the germline ends. This CDR3 contains 13 residues. CDR3 nucleotides: TGTGCCAGCAGTGAAGCCACTAACTATGGCTACACCTTC. Translated, it gives CASSEATNYGYTF.

This sequence joins TRBV5-1 and TRBJ1-4, with 9 bases lining up with TRBD1. This CDR3 spans 15 amino acids. Germline-derived CDR1 and CDR2 are SGHRS and YFSETQ. The junction had 8 bases not matched to a gene; V was cut back by 5 bases and J by 6 bases. CDR3 amino acids: CASSSPGTGHEKLFF. The CDR3 DNA reads TGCGCCAGCAGTTCCCCCGGGACAGGGCATGAAAAACTGTTTTTT.

The chain is built from TRBV6-5 and TRBJ2-5; D is possibly TRBD2 (5 bases). CDR3 length: 12 residues. CDR1 and CDR2 from the germline V gene are MNHEY and SVGAGI. Between the trimmed V and J ends, which lost 8 bases and 4 bases, there was a span of 11 bases. CDR3 bases: TGTGCCAGCGGTCGGGGAAGAGAGACCCAGTACTTC. This encodes CASGRGRETQYF.

The chain uses TRBV7-2 and TRBJ2-1; TRBD1 might be the D (6 bases). Per germline, CDR1 SGHTA and CDR2 FQGNSA. This CDR3 is built from 16 residues. The V end was cut by 4 bases, the J end by 1 base, with 14 bases between. The CDR3: CASSSQTGLSYNEQFF. The CDR3 DNA is TGTGCCAGCAGCTCCCAAACAGGGTTATCCTACAATGAGCAGTTCTTC.

This clone showed up just once. V gene TRBV18 combines with J gene TRBJ1-6; D gene unclear. The CDR3 covers 15 residues. Deletions cut 3 bases from V and 10 bases from J, with 16 bases between. The germline V gene encodes CDR1 KGHSH and CDR2 LQKENI. CDR3 sequence (DNA): TGTGCCAGCTCACCCGCGGGTGCCTTGGGGTCACCCCTCCACTTT. It is translated as CASSPAGALGSPLHF.

The V gene is TRBV5-1, the J gene TRBJ1-4; TRBD1 matches 7 bases. V dropped 7 bases and J dropped 10; count of bases not matched to a gene: 13. The CDR3 is made up of 14 amino acids. Per germline, CDR1 SGHRS and CDR2 YFSETQ. The CDR3 DNA reads as TGCGCCAGCGCCCAGGGACAGTCTTCAGGAAAACTGTTTTTT. Amino acid sequence: CASAQGQSSGKLFF.

The table lists this clone with a few counts. The rearrangement links TRBV19 to TRBJ2-1; TRBD1 matches at 7 bases. This CDR3 has 12 amino acids. The germline CDR1 and CDR2 sequences are LNHDA and SQIVND (reference sequence). The V gene end was trimmed by 4 bases and the J gene end by 6 bases; junction bases not matched to a gene: 0. The CDR3 here is CASSTGGNEQFF. The CDR3 DNA sequence: TGTGCCAGTAGTACAGGGGGCAATGAGCAGTTCTTC.

The chain links TRBV7-2 to TRBJ1-5, with 7 bases identical to TRBD1. The CDR3 has 15 residues. The germline gives CDR1 SGHTA, CDR2 FQGNSA. V trimming: 3 bases; J trimming: 7 bases; junction bases outside the gene matches: 9. CDR3 DNA sequence: TGTGCCAGCAGCTTTACGACAGGGCGAGACCAGCCCCAGCATTTT. This encodes CASSFTTGRDQPQHF.

This chain connects TRBV7-9 to TRBJ1-1; 7 nucleotides align to TRBD1. The CDR3 consists of 16 residues. The trim removed 6 bases at V and 1 base at J, leaving 11 bases unmatched. CDR1 is SEHNR, CDR2 FQNEAQ, per germline (reference sequence). CDR3 coding DNA: TGTGCCAGCAGTCCGGCGTCAGGACAGGAGAACACTGAAGCTTTCTTT. Its protein is CASSPASGQENTEAFF.